A single sample is the source of the 13 T cell receptor beta chains below, sequenced in a study of shared clonotypes between healthy human individuals. TCRdb keeps only in-frame clones here, not all; method: immunoSEQ multiplex PCR. Of under 850,000 clones listed, approximately 72% were seen once; the top ten hold 1.8%. The sequenced sample was memory CD4+ T cells sorted from blood. Noted subset: CD45RA-negative fraction. Source of these receptors: a woman in her 30s in good health.

CDR3 protein: CASSQPGLEGLGASYEQYF. The CDR3 DNA follows: TGCGCCAGCAGCCAACCGGGACTAGAAGGGCTGGGGGCATCCTACGAGCAGTACTTC. This rearrangement joins TRBV4-1 to TRBJ2-7, with TRBD2 identical over 8 bases. V trimming: 2 bases; J trimming: 1 base; junction bases outside the gene matches: 16. This CDR3 contains 19 residues. CDR1 MGHRA and CDR2 YSYEKL come from the germline V gene.

V is TRBV28 and J is TRBJ1-1; D unclear. Trimming shortened V by 4 bases and J by 6 bases, and 15 bases separated the two germline ends. The CDR3 has 14 amino acids. CDR1 MDHEN and CDR2 SYDVKM come from the germline V gene. The DNA for the CDR3 is TGTGCCAGCAGTTCGAGGGTACGCATCTCTGAAGCTTTCTTT. Its translation: CASSSRVRISEAFF.

The chain is built from TRBV19 and TRBJ1-1; no clear D gene. Germline V gives CDR1 LNHDA, CDR2 SQIVND (reference sequence). V was clipped by 5 bases and J by 2 bases, with 15 bases between them. This CDR3 contains 15 residues. CDR3 loop: CASSPTRGRNTEAFF. The DNA of the CDR3 is TGTGCCAGTAGTCCCACCCGTGGGCGAAACACTGAAGCTTTCTTT.

Note on this clone: An end of the junction differs from the germline gene, which may be a read error. V gene TRBV30 combines with J gene TRBJ2-1, with 8 bases identical to TRBD2. The CDR3 has 14 amino acids. CDR1 is GTSNPN and CDR2 is SVGIG in the germline V gene (reference sequence). As DNA, the CDR3 is TGTGCCTGGAGGAACGGGAGGGCCTATAATGAGCAGTTCTTC. Translated, it gives CAWRNGRAYNEQFF.

Notes on this clone: At the DNA level, this CDR3 is encoded by other sequences in the same sample as well. The gene calls are TRBV19 and TRBJ1-1; 7 nucleotides agree with TRBD1. V lost 4 bases to trimming and J lost 6 bases; unmatched junction nucleotides: 2. CDR1 is LNHDA and CDR2 is SQIVND in the germline V gene (reference sequence). The CDR3 covers 12 residues. CDR3 in amino acids: CASSTRGPEAFF. The CDR3 DNA sequence: TGTGCCAGTAGTACAAGGGGGCCTGAAGCTTTCTTT.

This clone occurred a few times. The sample has other DNA sequences that encode this CDR3 too. The chain couples TRBV6-1 to TRBJ2-7, with TRBD2 matching over 12 bases. J was trimmed by 4 bases and V by 3 bases; bases with no gene match: 4. From germline, CDR1 is MNHNS and CDR2 SASEGT. The CDR3 has 15 amino acids. The CDR3 region has the DNA TGTGCCAGCAGTGACCTAGCGGGAGGGCCTTACGAGCAGTACTTC. This sequence encodes CASSDLAGGPYEQYF.

The chain uses TRBV5-4 and TRBJ1-1; 8 bases match TRBD1. The CDR3 sequence is 16 residues long. The junction had 12 bases not matched to a gene; V was cut back by 4 bases and J by 4 bases. The germline CDR1 and CDR2 sequences are SGHNT and YYREEE (reference sequence). In nucleotides, the CDR3 is TGTGCCAGCAGCGGGGGGGCGACAGGGGCAAGCACTGAAGCTTTCTTT. Translated, it gives CASSGGATGASTEAFF.

This chain joins TRBV29-1 and TRBJ1-2, with D possibly TRBD1 on 6 matching bases. V lost 1 base and J 2 bases, leaving 14 bases between the germline ends. The CDR3 contains 15 residues. CDR1 SQVTM and CDR2 ANQGSEA come from the germline V gene. CDR3 loop: CSVEGEQGRNYGYTF. DNA for the CDR3: TGCAGCGTTGAAGGGGAACAGGGCAGAAACTATGGCTACACCTTC.

The rearrangement uses TRBV18 and TRBJ2-6, with D perhaps TRBD1 (5 bases). Germline assignment: CDR1 KGHSH and CDR2 LQKENI. The CDR3 runs 17 residues. V dropped 3 bases and J dropped 0 bases, with 12 bases sitting between them. CDR3 DNA: TGTGCCAGCTCACCGGGATCAGGGATCTCTGGGGCCAACGTCCTGACTTTC. This gives the protein CASSPGSGISGANVLTF.

Concerning this clone itself: One base away lies a much larger clone, so this may be a sequencing read error. The sample carries other DNA sequences with the same CDR3. The CDR3 DNA reads TGTGCCAGCAGCTTAGCCGGGGGCTACGAGCAGTACTTC. Translated: CASSLAGGYEQYF. V is TRBV7-2 and J is TRBJ2-7; TRBD2 is a possible D gene (6 bases). The length of the CDR3 is 13 residues. Trimming removed 0 bases from V and 3 bases from J, with 6 bases in between. CDR1 is SGHTA and CDR2 is FQGNSA in the germline V gene.

V usage is TRBV7-2 and J usage is TRBJ1-2; D is uncertain. Per the germline V gene, CDR1 is SGHTA and CDR2 is FQGNSA. This CDR3 has 13 amino acids. V lost 2 bases and J lost 8, with 12 bases in between. The DNA for the CDR3 is TGTGCCAGCAGCTTACAGAGGGATCAAGGCTACACCTTC. Encoded protein: CASSLQRDQGYTF. The whole variable domain, remainder taken from reference TRBV7-2 and TRBJ1-2, is GAGVSQSPSNKVTEKGKDVELRCDPISGHTALYWYRQSLGQGLEFLIYFQGNSAPDKSGLPSDRFSAERTGGSVSTLTIQRTQQEDSAVYLCASSLQRDQGYTFGSGTRLTVV.

The chain couples TRBV12-5 to TRBJ2-1; 7 bases fit TRBD2. Germline CDR1 LGHNT, CDR2 FRNRAP. The V gene end was trimmed by 0 bases and the J gene end by 4 bases; junction bases not matched to a gene: 6. The CDR3 runs 16 residues. The CDR3 here is CASGLVIARGYNEQFF. The CDR3 region has the DNA TGTGCTAGTGGTTTGGTAATCGCGCGGGGGTACAATGAGCAGTTCTTC.

For this clone: Other DNA sequences in the sample encode the same CDR3. V gene TRBV5-1 combines with J gene TRBJ2-2, with D perhaps matching TRBD2 (5 bases). Trimming removed 7 bases from V and 1 base from J, with 8 bases in between. CDR3 length: 13 amino acids. Per the germline V gene, CDR1 is SGHRS and CDR2 is YFSETQ. CDR3 protein: CASGSGNTGELFF. CDR3 in DNA: TGCGCCAGCGGAAGCGGGAACACCGGGGAGCTGTTTTTT.